The rows below give T cell receptor beta chains drawn from one sample of a study of shared clonotypes between healthy human individuals. Repertoires were generated with immunoSEQ multiplex PCR, while TCRdb's copy carries only in-frame clones and drops some. In the table there are 850,000 to 1,200,000 clones, about three quarters of which are singletons. Specimen: memory CD4+ T cells sorted from blood. The receptors shown here come from a young man in good health. CDR3s include the opening cysteine and the closing phenylalanine or tryptophan. D genes are given only for firm matches. Expanded clones are given a class, and other clones once, few, many or no size at all.

cdr3_nt: TGTGCCAGCAGTCGCGGGGGGGCCCGGGAGACCCAGTACTTC
cdr3_aa: CASSRGGARETQYF
j_call: TRBJ2-5
d_call: TRBD2
clone_size: .
v_call: TRBV6-5

cdr3_nt: TGTGCCAGCACCAGGACTAGCGGGGGGCAAGATACGCAGTATTTT
cdr3_aa: CASTRTSGGQDTQYF
j_call: TRBJ2-3
d_call: TRBD2
clone_size: .
v_call: TRBV7-2

cdr3_nt: TGTGCCAGCAGCGCCGACGGGGGTCAGCCCCAGCATTTT
cdr3_aa: CASSADGGQPQHF
j_call: TRBJ1-5
d_call: .
clone_size: .
v_call: TRBV2

cdr3_nt: TGTGCCAGCAGTGGCGGGGTGGGGCGGAGGAACACCGGGGAGCTGTTTTTT
cdr3_aa: CASSGGVGRRNTGELFF
j_call: TRBJ2-2
d_call: .
clone_size: .
v_call: TRBV2

cdr3_nt: TGTGCCAGCAGCTTAATTCAGGGGTCCCTCTATGGCTACACCTTC
cdr3_aa: CASSLIQGSLYGYTF
j_call: TRBJ1-2
d_call: .
clone_size: .
v_call: TRBV7-9

cdr3_nt: TGTGCCAGCAGCTTGGAGGGCGTTCAGCCCCAGCATTTT
cdr3_aa: CASSLEGVQPQHF
j_call: TRBJ1-5
d_call: .
clone_size: few
v_call: TRBV7-9

cdr3_nt: TGTGCCAGCAGCTTAGGGGCGGGCAAGCAGTTCTTC
cdr3_aa: CASSLGAGKQFF
j_call: TRBJ2-1
d_call: .
clone_size: .
v_call: TRBV11-3

cdr3_nt: TGTGCCAGCAGCTCGTTTCTCACCGACAGCCGACTCTACGAGCAGTACTTC
cdr3_aa: CASSSFLTDSRLYEQYF
j_call: TRBJ2-7
d_call: .
clone_size: .
v_call: TRBV5-8

cdr3_nt: TGTGCCAGTAGTAGCGGCCTGAAACTGTTTTTT
cdr3_aa: CASSSGLKLFF
j_call: TRBJ1-4
d_call: .
clone_size: .
v_call: TRBV19

cdr3_nt: TGTGCCAGCAGAGCAGGGGGCGAGGAAAAACTGTTTTTT
cdr3_aa: CASRAGGEEKLFF
j_call: TRBJ1-4
d_call: TRBD1
clone_size: .
v_call: TRBV6-6

cdr3_nt: TGTGCCAGCAGGCCTCCAAGGGGAAATAATTCACCCCTCCACTTT
cdr3_aa: CASRPPRGNNSPLHF
j_call: TRBJ1-6
d_call: .
clone_size: .
v_call: TRBV6-5

cdr3_nt: TGTGCCAGCAGCTCCTCAGGGGGCGCGGGCGCCGAAGCTTTCTTT
cdr3_aa: CASSSSGGAGAEAFF
j_call: TRBJ1-1
d_call: TRBD1
clone_size: .
v_call: TRBV7-2

cdr3_nt: TGTGCCAGCAGCTTGGGGGGGTCCAAAAACATTCAGTACTTC
cdr3_aa: CASSLGGSKNIQYF
j_call: TRBJ2-4
d_call: .
clone_size: .
v_call: TRBV5-6

cdr3_nt: TGTGCCAGCAGTGAATTAGCGATTTACAATGAGCAGTTCTTC
cdr3_aa: CASSELAIYNEQFF
j_call: TRBJ2-1
d_call: .
clone_size: .
v_call: TRBV6-1

cdr3_nt: TGTGCCAGCAGCTTAGCCGGGACAGGGGGCTCCGAGCAGTACTTC
cdr3_aa: CASSLAGTGGSEQYF
j_call: TRBJ2-7
d_call: TRBD1
clone_size: .
v_call: TRBV7-6

cdr3_nt: TGTGCCAGCAGTTTAGAAGGGGGGGGCCCTGAAGCTTTCTTT
cdr3_aa: CASSLEGGGPEAFF
j_call: TRBJ1-1
d_call: .
clone_size: .
v_call: TRBV28

cdr3_nt: TGTGCCAGCAGCTTAGAAAGCACTAGCGGGAGGGCAGAGCTGTTTTTT
cdr3_aa: CASSLESTSGRAELFF
j_call: TRBJ2-2
d_call: TRBD2
clone_size: .
v_call: TRBV7-6

cdr3_nt: TGCGCCAGCAGCGAAATGGGTATCAGCTCCTACGAGCAGTACTTC
cdr3_aa: CASSEMGISSYEQYF
j_call: TRBJ2-7
d_call: .
clone_size: .
v_call: TRBV5-1

cdr3_nt: TGTGCCAGCAGCTTAGTCCCGGCGGCGGGGGGAAACACCATATATTTT
cdr3_aa: CASSLVPAAGGNTIYF
j_call: TRBJ1-3
d_call: .
clone_size: .
v_call: TRBV7-2

cdr3_nt: TGTGCCAGCAGCTTACTTTGGGCGAACACCGGGGAGCTGTTTTTT
cdr3_aa: CASSLLWANTGELFF
j_call: TRBJ2-2
d_call: .
clone_size: .
v_call: TRBV11-2

cdr3_nt: TGTGCCTGGAGTGGAACTAAAAACAATGAGCAGTTCTTC
cdr3_aa: CAWSGTKNNEQFF
j_call: TRBJ2-1
d_call: .
clone_size: .
v_call: TRBV30

cdr3_nt: TGTGCCAGCTCACCAAAATACAATGAGCAGTTCTTC
cdr3_aa: CASSPKYNEQFF
j_call: TRBJ2-1
d_call: .
clone_size: .
v_call: TRBV18

cdr3_nt: TGTGCCAGCAGTGACTCCTGGACTAATTCACCCCTCCACTTT
cdr3_aa: CASSDSWTNSPLHF
j_call: TRBJ1-6
d_call: .
clone_size: .
v_call: TRBV6-4

cdr3_nt: TGTGCCAGCAGCGTCGACAGGGTTTCCTACGAGCAGTACTTC
cdr3_aa: CASSVDRVSYEQYF
j_call: TRBJ2-7
d_call: TRBD1
clone_size: .
v_call: TRBV6-1

cdr3_nt: TGTGCCAGCAGCTCCGGTAGCGGGAAGTACGAGCAGTACTTC
cdr3_aa: CASSSGSGKYEQYF
j_call: TRBJ2-7
d_call: TRBD2
clone_size: .
v_call: TRBV7-2

cdr3_nt: TGCGCCAGCAGCGCCGGGACAGGGGTCACTGAAGCTTTCTTT
cdr3_aa: CASSAGTGVTEAFF
j_call: TRBJ1-1
d_call: TRBD1
clone_size: .
v_call: TRBV10-1

cdr3_nt: TGTGCCAGCACCCAGGACCACGGGGGAGCTTTCTTT
cdr3_aa: CASTQDHGGAFF
j_call: TRBJ1-1
d_call: .
clone_size: once
v_call: TRBV6-1

cdr3_nt: TGTGCCAGCAGCCCCTCCGGGAACACTGAAGCTTTCTTT
cdr3_aa: CASSPSGNTEAFF
j_call: TRBJ1-1
d_call: .
clone_size: .
v_call: TRBV7-9